This T cell receptor (beta chain) was observed in a study of CD8 T cells in Susac syndrome (dated by TCRdb to about 2019). Background for the entire study: Whether CD8+ T cell activation and differentiation in Susac syndrome was antigen driven was tested using repertoire sequencing.

RNA was extracted with the RNeasy kit and roughly 0.45 to 1 ug was reverse transcribed using random hexamers. The immunoSEQ multiplex PCR assay, which covers 54 Vbeta and 13 Jbeta segments, was used to amplify TCR beta CDR3 regions. Bias from PCR amplification was corrected by using a synthetic template baseline for primer optimization and for computational correction. In the paper's pipeline: Reads were annotated to V, D and J genes according to IMGT and were analyzed with immunoSEQ Analyzer, with only productive sequences retained. Clonality was computed as one minus Shannon entropy normalized by log2 of the number of productive unique sequences. For each patient and control, public and private clones were evaluated among the 100 most prevalent clones. A clone was defined as Susac-specific if it was absent from the healthy and MS cohorts, from around 960 published viral clones and from other ImmuneACCESS disease sequences. The raw public data were reprocessed by TCRdb itself: fastp quality trimming at Q25, MiXCR clonotype calling, in-frame beta chains only. One record per CDR3 amino acid sequence lists the most common genes and DNA. In this record, the V and J calls reflect TCRdb's handling and not the investigators' own analysis. Within this sample are about 120,000 distinct CDR3 sequences, with 80% to 95% of them counted one time only. The leading ten clones occupy 0.11% to 0.15% of the sample.

CDR1 and CDR2 were assigned from the germline V gene as SGHVS and FQNEAQ. There are 14 amino acids in the CDR3, from cysteine to phenylalanine inclusive. Here the CDR3 DNA is all that survives: 42 bases in frame from base 1. V lost 5 bases and J lost 3 bases; the stretch between them is 13 bases long. Overall study results and their limits: The TCR sequencing and HLA analysis was acknowledged to have included a relatively small number of individuals.

Peripheral blood CD8+ and CD4+ T cells from healthy donors, Susac syndrome patients and multiple sclerosis patients were profiled using high-throughput TCR beta sequencing. The healthy donors served as controls matched for age and sex. Bulk CD8+ and CD4+ T cells were purified by magnetic negative isolation, whereas CD8+ TEMRA cells were enriched by FACS. Blood was drawn into EDTA tubes, processed within 24 hours, and PBMCs were isolated by density gradient centrifugation. PBMCs intended for TCR sequencing were cryopreserved in liquid nitrogen and were subsequently thawed in a 37 degrees C water bath. Purity of sorted or isolated CD4+, CD8+ and CD8+ TEMRA cells was at least 90%. On this clonotype: It has no known antigen specificity. No base qualities exist here, and no much larger clone lies one base off it.

The source of this sequence is a human donor in good health. The sequencing sample was made of CD4+ T cells from PBMCs. The chain is made from TRBV7-8 and TRBJ2-5; the D region possibly corresponds to TRBD1 (5 bases align). The CDR3: CASSGRDSKETQYF. The nucleotide sequence is TGTGCCAGCAGCGGACGAGACAGTAAAGAGACCCAGTACTTC.